The source of this T cell receptor beta chain is a study of graft-versus-host responses after intestinal transplantation. Findings and limits, study-wide: Recipient marrow contained GvH clones, some of which appeared first in ileum or blood.

On this clone itself: Its antigen is unknown.

Assay used: immunoSEQ multiplex PCR; TCRdb lists only in-frame clones, some missing. This table holds 70,000 to 95,000 clones, 85% to 95% found once. This CDR3 is 15 amino acids long. CDR1 is SGHAT, CDR2 FQNNGV, per germline. The J segment lost 10 bases and the V segment lost 0 bases, leaving 9 bases of the junction unmatched. The sample in question was unstimulated CD8+ T cells sorted from spleen or lymph node cells, obtained before transplant. The V gene is TRBV11-2, the J gene TRBJ2-3; 8 bases line up with TRBD1. The clonotype was recovered from a human donor who was the organ donor for an intestinal transplant. The CDR3 loop is CASSLDSGQVRAQYF. CDR3 DNA: TGTGCCAGCAGCTTAGATTCGGGACAGGTTAGGGCGCAGTATTTT.